A selection of T cell receptor beta chains follows, all from one sample in a study of CD8 T cells in ankylosing spondylitis. TCRdb used MiXCR to reprocess the 5' RACE reads, holding one entry per CDR3 protein. The sample includes 400,000 to 450,000 distinct CDR3 sequences, under 20% of them seen just once. The sample consisted of blood, either unsorted or a sorted T cell fraction (not recorded which). Source of these receptors: a male donor with ankylosing spondylitis. Both conserved end residues are part of each CDR3. D genes are given only for firm matches. Not every row has a clone size; where given, it reads once, few, many or a size class.

J: TRBJ2-1; size: NA; V: TRBV29-1; D: TRBD2; CDR3: CRGGGLSYNEQFF; DNA: TGCCGCGGCGGGGGGCTCTCCTACAATGAGCAGTTCTTC
J: TRBJ2-7; size: few; V: TRBV20-1; D: NA; CDR3: CSARAIEQYF; DNA: TGCAGTGCTAGAGCGATCGAGCAGTACTTC
J: TRBJ2-5; size: few; V: TRBV7-6; D: NA; CDR3: CASSHHQETQYF; DNA: TGTGCCAGCAGTCACCACCAAGAGACCCAGTACTTC
J: TRBJ2-2; size: NA; V: TRBV5-5; D: TRBD2; CDR3: CASSPGLAGGTTGELFF; DNA: TGTGCCAGCAGCCCGGGACTAGCGGGAGGTACCACCGGGGAGCTGTTTTTT
J: TRBJ2-5; size: many; V: TRBV29-1; D: NA; CDR3: CSVDAGVSQETQYF; DNA: TGCAGCGTTGATGCAGGGGTCTCCCAAGAGACCCAGTACTTC
J: TRBJ1-5; size: NA; V: TRBV27; D: NA; CDR3: CASSLGHLNQPQHF; DNA: TGTGCCAGCAGTCTCGGTCACCTCAATCAGCCCCAGCATTTT
J: TRBJ1-5; size: NA; V: TRBV20-1; D: NA; CDR3: CSAQTSGVNQPQHF; DNA: TGCAGTGCTCAGACATCAGGAGTCAATCAGCCCCAGCATTTT
J: TRBJ2-5; size: few; V: TRBV11-2; D: NA; CDR3: CASSLVGQRKTQYF; DNA: TGTGCCAGCAGCTTAGTAGGACAGAGAAAGACCCAGTACTTC
J: TRBJ1-1; size: NA; V: TRBV27; D: TRBD1; CDR3: CASSLSPEGARTEAFF; DNA: TGTGCCAGCAGTTTATCGCCCGAGGGGGCTCGGACTGAAGCTTTCTTT
J: TRBJ1-1; size: once; V: TRBV10-3; D: TRBD1; CDR3: CAISASPGTGVTEAFF; DNA: TGTGCCATCAGTGCTTCCCCCGGGACAGGCGTCACTGAAGCTTTCTTT
J: TRBJ2-3; size: NA; V: TRBV2; D: TRBD1; CDR3: CASILQGAGADTQYF; DNA: TGTGCCAGCATTCTACAGGGGGCAGGGGCAGATACGCAGTATTTT
J: TRBJ2-3; size: few; V: TRBV12-3/TRBV12-4; D: NA; CDR3: CASSFFLGTQYF; DNA: TGTGCCAGCAGTTTCTTCCTTGGTACGCAGTATTTT
J: TRBJ2-7; size: few; V: TRBV20-1; D: NA; CDR3: CSARGGSVYEQYF; DNA: TGCAGTGCTAGAGGGGGGAGTGTCTACGAGCAGTACTTC
J: TRBJ1-6; size: few; V: TRBV30; D: NA; CDR3: CASPGDRNNSPLHF; DNA: TGTGCCTCCCCGGGTGACAGGAATAATTCACCCCTCCACTTT